This T cell receptor (beta chain) comes out of a study of shared clonotypes between healthy human individuals. General study points: Large sequencing depth failed to make sorted-subset sequencing complete, rarefaction showed.

This clone came up a few times. Its cognate antigen is unknown. The sample carries other DNA sequences with the same CDR3. Subsets obtained from CD4+ cells comprised CD45RA+ naive and CD45RA-negative memory cells. TCRdb's table, derived via immunoSEQ multiplex PCR, lists solely in-frame clones and lacks some. Counted here are 740,000 or so clones, around four fifths occurring once; the ten biggest clones make up roughly 1.9%. From germline, CDR1 is SGHAT and CDR2 FQNNGV. V dropped 5 bases and J dropped 3 bases, with 10 bases sitting between them. The length of the CDR3 is 13 residues. The receptor was derived from a woman aged 25 to 45 in good health. The J gene is TRBJ1-1, the V gene TRBV11-2; D is unclear. The sequenced material came from memory CD4+ T cells sorted from blood. The subset here: CD45RA-negative fraction. CDR3 residues: CASSTQRDTEAFF. CDR3 in DNA: TGTGCCAGCAGCACTCAGCGGGACACTGAAGCTTTCTTT.